The 13 T cell receptor beta chains in this list originate from one sample, sequenced in a study of human T cells and chemical hapten exposure. Time point given: pre-sensitization, week 0. Treatment in this sample: therapeutic diphenylcyclopropenone sensitization with weekly scalp DPC. One entry per CDR3 protein results from TCRdb running MiXCR on the RACE reads. The sample includes more than 300,000 distinct CDR3 sequences, 4.5% to 6% of them seen just once. The sequencing here drew on whole blood, taken in connection with sensitization to the hapten diphenylcyclopropenone (DPC). The receptors shown here come from a woman aged 50 to 65 with alopecia areata. Some clones in this sample may be carry-over from other donors' samples.

In this sample, this clonotype turned up a few times. The V call is TRBV6-4, the J call TRBJ1-5; D uncertain. Germline CDR1 MRHNA, CDR2 SNTAGT. Trimming took 5 bases from V and 4 from J, leaving 15 bases between them. This CDR3 is 15 amino acids long. In DNA, the CDR3 is TGTGCCAGCAGTCCCTGGGCTGACGCAAATCAGCCCCAGCATTTT. It translates to CASSPWADANQPQHF.

The sample holds many counts of this clonotype. The chain is built from TRBV11-2 and TRBJ2-1; D gene unclear. V was shortened by 5 bases and J by 0 bases, with 11 bases between the two germline ends. Germline V gene data show CDR1 as SGHAT and CDR2 as FQNNGV. This CDR3 has 15 residues. Here the CDR3 DNA reads TGTGCCAGCAGCCCAATCCAAGGCTCCTACAATGAGCAGTTCTTC. Its protein product is CASSPIQGSYNEQFF.

The chain is built from TRBV12-3 or TRBV12-4 and TRBJ2-2; the match to TRBD2 covers 11 bases. This CDR3 has 17 residues. J lost 1 base, V lost 3 bases, and 4 bases had no gene match. This CDR3 is CASSFSSGGQNTGELFF. Here the CDR3 DNA reads TGTGCCAGCAGTTTTTCTAGCGGGGGGCAGAACACCGGGGAGCTGTTTTTT.

This clonotype was found many times. J is TRBJ2-1 and V is TRBV4-2; D not resolved. Germline V gives CDR1 LGHNA, CDR2 YNFKEQ. Between the trimmed V and J ends, which lost 0 bases and 9 bases, there was a span of 6 bases. This CDR3 has 12 amino acids. The CDR3, as DNA: TGTGCCAGCAGCCAAGACTCGGCTGAGCAGTTCTTC. As protein: CASSQDSAEQFF.

This clonotype was counted many times. This rearrangement joins TRBV6-2 or TRBV6-3 to TRBJ2-1; 7 bases line up with TRBD2. Trimming took 4 bases from V and 7 from J; bases not matched to a gene: 10. This CDR3 is built from 15 residues. Germline values: CDR1 MNHEY, CDR2 SVGEGT. For the CDR3, the DNA is TGTGCCAGCAGTTCTCGCGGGGGACCGGGGAATGAGCAGTTCTTC. Translation: CASSSRGGPGNEQFF.

A few counts support this clonotype. This chain uses TRBV6-2 or TRBV6-3 with TRBJ2-1; 8 bases line up with TRBD2. The CDR3 length is 15 residues. The germline CDR1 and CDR2 sequences are MNHEY and SVGEGT. V trimming: 6 bases; J trimming: 4 bases; junction bases outside the gene matches: 8. The CDR3 coding sequence is TGTGCCAGCAGGGAAGCGGGGGTATTATACAATGAGCAGTTCTTC. This translates into CASREAGVLYNEQFF.

This clonotype showed up many times. The V and J genes are TRBV12-3 or TRBV12-4 and TRBJ2-5, with 12 bases fitting TRBD2. The CDR3 spans 19 residues. The J segment lost 1 base and the V segment lost 6 bases, leaving 15 bases of the junction unmatched. The CDR3 nucleotides read TGTGCCAGCAGCTTCGGACAGCCCCTAGCGGGAGGGCCCCAAGAGACCCAGTACTTC. Its translation is CASSFGQPLAGGPQETQYF.

This clonotype appeared a few times. The chain carries TRBV18 and TRBJ1-6; weak D call: TRBD1 (5 bases). The CDR3 runs to 17 residues. The V end was cut by 1 base, the J end by 3 bases, with 13 bases between. In germline, CDR1 is KGHSH, CDR2 LQKENI. The CDR3 is CASSPQGTLNYNSPLHF. CDR3 nucleotide sequence: TGTGCCAGCTCACCACAAGGGACTTTAAACTATAATTCACCCCTCCACTTT.

The table lists this clonotype with many counts. This chain joins TRBV9 and TRBJ2-3; possible D gene TRBD2, 6 bases. Looked up from germline, CDR1 is SGDLS and CDR2 is YYNGEE. The CDR3 consists of 17 residues. Trimming took off 3 bases at V and 2 bases at J, with 19 bases between the two ends. The DNA of the CDR3 is TGTGCCAGCAGCGCACCGCGGGAAGCCGATTTCACAGATACGCAGTATTTT. Translated, it gives CASSAPREADFTDTQYF.

This clonotype has only a few counts. This chain connects TRBV20-1 to TRBJ2-7, with TRBD2 identical over 12 bases. The CDR3 sequence is 13 residues long. Germline values: CDR1 DFQATT, CDR2 SNEGSKA (reference sequence). V lost 7 bases to trimming and J lost 6 bases; unmatched junction nucleotides: 7. In DNA, the CDR3 is TGCAGTGTTCGGACTAGCGGGATGGGCGAGCAGTACTTC. Translated, it gives CSVRTSGMGEQYF.

In its sample, this clonotype was seen many times. The CDR3 region is CASSLLSGVGDTQYF. The CDR3 DNA sequence: TGTGCCAGCAGTTTACTTAGCGGGGTTGGAGATACGCAGTATTTT. The genes are TRBV12-3 or TRBV12-4 and TRBJ2-3, with TRBD2 matching 8 bases. The CDR3 consists of 15 residues. The J segment lost 5 bases and the V segment lost 2 bases, leaving 6 bases of the junction unmatched.

This clonotype was counted at least ten times. The V call is TRBV29-1, the J call TRBJ2-5; 8 bases line up with TRBD2. The germline CDR1 and CDR2 sequences are SQVTM and ANQGSEA. The CDR3 extends over 14 amino acids. Unmatched junction bases numbered 8, after V lost 1 base and J lost 7 bases. The CDR3 sequence is CSVEGIAGRGTQYF. In DNA form, the CDR3 reads TGCAGCGTTGAAGGGATAGCGGGGCGGGGGACCCAGTACTTC.

J is TRBJ2-3 and V is TRBV30; D is unresolved. V lost 3 bases to trimming and J lost 3 bases, with 19 bases between them. The CDR3 runs to 16 residues. Germline V gene sequence: CDR1 GTSNPN, CDR2 SVGIG (reference sequence). CDR3 nucleotide sequence: TGTGCCTGGAGCTCGGGTCCCGGATCCCCGACAGATACGCAGTATTTT. It encodes CAWSSGPGSPTDTQYF.